The 12 T cell receptor beta chains in this list originate from one sample, sequenced in a study of regulatory and conventional T cells in breast cancer. TCRdb called the PCR reads again in MiXCR, with one record for every CDR3 protein. Here the sample spans around 600 distinct CDR3 sequences, roughly 51% being singletons. Sequenced material: conventional T cells from blood. The receptor source for this set is a female donor with breast cancer.

This clonotype was picked up a small number of times. The chain links TRBV29-1 to TRBJ1-1; D gene uncertain. This CDR3 spans 13 amino acids. Germline V gene sequence: CDR1 SQVTM, CDR2 ANQGSEA. Trimming took off 3 bases at V and 0 bases at J, with 8 bases between the two ends. The CDR3 bases are TGCAGCGTTGATCCCCAAATGAACACTGAAGCTTTCTTT. Translation gives CSVDPQMNTEAFF.

By frequency in the sample, this clonotype is hyperexpanded. The rearrangement links TRBV11-2 to TRBJ2-5, with D hard to call. V shed 3 bases and J shed 5 bases, with 4 bases lying between them. The V gene's germline CDR1 is SGHAT and CDR2 FQNNGV. The CDR3 is 11 amino acids. DNA of the CDR3: TGTGCCAGCAGCTTCGGGGAGACCCAGTACTTC. This encodes CASSFGETQYF. Filled out from reference TRBV11-2 and TRBJ2-5, the complete variable domain reads EAGVAQSPRYKIIEKRQSVAFWCNPISGHATLYWYQQILGQGPKLLIQFQNNGVVDDSQLPKDRFSAERLKGVDSTLKIQPAKLEDSAVYLCASSFGETQYFGPGTRLLVL.

This clonotype was seen only a few times. The rearrangement links TRBV9 to TRBJ2-5; 10 nucleotides align to TRBD2. Losses at the gene ends were 4 bases for V and 3 bases for J; bases not matched to a gene: 6. CDR3 length equals 15 residues. CDR1 and CDR2 from the germline V gene are SGDLS and YYNGEE. The CDR3 region is CASSQRTSGKETQYF. The DNA of the CDR3 is TGTGCCAGCAGCCAGAGGACTAGCGGAAAAGAGACCCAGTACTTC.

As for this clonotype: A read error may be the cause here, since a much bigger clone is one base away. No conserved phenylalanine or tryptophan ends this CDR3, so it is likely a read error. The CDR3 bases are TGTGCCAGCAGCTTCGGGGAGACCCAGTACCTC. This encodes CASSFGETQYL. V usage is TRBV11-2 and J usage is TRBJ2-5; D gene ambiguous. Germline CDR1 is SGHAT and CDR2 is FQNNGV. V lost 3 bases and J 5 bases, leaving 4 bases between the germline ends. The CDR3 is made up of 11 amino acids.

Points on this clonotype: A much bigger clone sits one base away, suggesting this may be a read error. The conserved final phenylalanine or tryptophan is absent from the CDR3, which likely points to a read error. The genes are TRBV4-3 and TRBJ2-7; D could derive from TRBD1 or TRBD2 (5 bases each). The V and J ends lost 0 bases and 2 bases respectively, with 17 bases between them. This CDR3 comprises 17 residues. Germline CDR1 and CDR2: LGHNA and YSLEER. The CDR3 sequence is CASSQDLVPGRTYEQYL. The CDR3 bases are TGCGCCAGCAGCCAAGACCTAGTCCCGGGACGGACCTACGAGCAGTACCTC.

Only a few counts were recorded for this clonotype. The chain employs TRBV20-1 and TRBJ1-2; a weak D match, TRBD1 (5 bases). The CDR3 runs 13 residues. CDR1 is DFQATT, CDR2 SNEGSKA, per germline (reference sequence). V was shortened by 6 bases and J by 2 bases, with 13 bases between the two germline ends. CDR3 nucleotide sequence: TGCAGTGCCAGGACACTCAACAACTATGGCTACACCTTC. Translating gives CSARTLNNYGYTF.

The rearrangement uses TRBV12-3 or TRBV12-4 and TRBJ2-1; D is unclear. This CDR3 spans 12 amino acids. Trimming took 1 base from V and 3 from J, leaving 1 base between them. The CDR3 coding sequence is TGTGCCAGCAGTTTAGACTACAATGAGCAGTTCTTC. It specifies CASSLDYNEQFF.

This clonotype was observed a few times. The chain has TRBV6-1 and TRBJ2-1; D is unresolved. Germline assignment: CDR1 MNHNS and CDR2 SASEGT. This CDR3 has 12 residues. Trimming took off 6 bases at V and 8 bases at J, with 11 bases between the two ends. CDR3 nucleotides: TGTGCCAGCAGGGACCCTAGAGATGAGCAGTTCTTC. Its translation is CASRDPRDEQFF.

The J gene is TRBJ1-1, the V gene TRBV6-2 or TRBV6-3; no clear D gene. Germline CDR1 reads MNHEY; CDR2 reads SVGEGT. The CDR3 covers 13 residues. Trimming took off 2 bases at V and 4 bases at J, with 8 bases between the two ends. The CDR3 spells CASSYNSLTEAFF. The CDR3 DNA is TGTGCCAGCAGTTACAACAGTCTCACTGAAGCTTTCTTT.

This sequence joins TRBV20-1 and TRBJ2-3; TRBD1 matches at 9 bases. Germline trimming cut 5 bases from V and 4 bases from J; bases unmatched to any gene: 10. Germline loops: CDR1 DFQATT, CDR2 SNEGSKA (reference sequence). The CDR3 has 15 amino acids. The CDR3 region has the DNA TGCAGTGCTGTAGATGGGACAGGGAGCCCAGATACGCAGTATTTT. It is translated as CSAVDGTGSPDTQYF.

Points on this clonotype: Relative to the germline gene, one junction end is altered; a read error may explain this. The J gene is TRBJ2-4, the V gene TRBV6-1; no clear D gene. CDR3 length: 11 residues. Germline V CDR1 and CDR2: MNHNS, SASEGT. The chain's CDR3 is CASQARNIQYF. In DNA, the CDR3 is TGTGCCAGCCAAGCCAGAAACATTCAGTACTTC.

The chain couples TRBV7-8 to TRBJ1-2; D unresolved. The V gene lost 7 bases and the J gene lost 0 bases, with 18 bases spanning the gap. Looked up from germline, CDR1 is SGHVS and CDR2 is FQNEAQ. This CDR3 spans 16 amino acids. CDR3 loop: CASTSWAASANYGYTF. The CDR3 DNA reads TGTGCCAGCACCTCGTGGGCGGCTAGCGCTAACTATGGCTACACCTTC.